This TCR beta chain was obtained from a study of blood T cell repertoires in COVID-19. On the study more broadly: T cells, B-cell-depleted T cells, or PBMCs supplied cDNA or gDNA.

Sequenced by immunoSEQ multiplex PCR; TCRdb stores in-frame clones only, minus some. In the table there are about 240,000 clones, 70% to 90% of which are singletons. This CDR3 has 13 residues. V lost 0 bases, J lost 7 bases, and 7 bases lay in between. CDR1 and CDR2 from the germline V gene are LNHDA and SQIVND (reference sequence). The sequencing input was peripheral blood. J is TRBJ1-5 and V is TRBV19; D is uncertain. The clonotype originates from a woman in her seventies with active or convalescent COVID-19. The CDR3 spells CASSIDEAQPQHF. As DNA, the CDR3 is TGTGCCAGTAGTATAGATGAGGCGCAGCCCCAGCATTTT.